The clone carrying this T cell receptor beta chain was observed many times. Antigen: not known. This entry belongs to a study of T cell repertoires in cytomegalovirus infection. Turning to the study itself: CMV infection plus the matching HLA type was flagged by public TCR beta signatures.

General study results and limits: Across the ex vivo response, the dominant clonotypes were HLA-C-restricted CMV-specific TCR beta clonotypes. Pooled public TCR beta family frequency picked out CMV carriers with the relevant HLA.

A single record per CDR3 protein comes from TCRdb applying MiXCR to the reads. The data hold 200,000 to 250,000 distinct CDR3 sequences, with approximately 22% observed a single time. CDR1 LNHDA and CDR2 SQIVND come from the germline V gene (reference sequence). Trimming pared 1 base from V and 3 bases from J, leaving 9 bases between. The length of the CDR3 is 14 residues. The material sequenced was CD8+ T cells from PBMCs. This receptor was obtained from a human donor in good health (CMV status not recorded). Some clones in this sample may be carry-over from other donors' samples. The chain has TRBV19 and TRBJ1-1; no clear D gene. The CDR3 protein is CASSIGGRDTEAFF. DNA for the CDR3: TGTGCCAGTAGTATAGGGGGAAGAGACACTGAAGCTTTCTTT.